This T cell receptor beta chain was recorded in a study of a mutant IDH1 vaccine in newly diagnosed glioma. Study-level background: Investigators started vaccination 4-6 weeks after radiotherapy alone, or with temozolomide cycles. There were about 60% males and about 38% females among treated patients, whose mean age was roughly 40 years.

Assay used: immunoSEQ multiplex PCR; TCRdb lists only in-frame clones, some missing. The sample records fewer than 35,000 clones, around 58% being singletons. Germline lookup yields CDR1 MNHNS and CDR2 SASEGT. V was shortened by 3 bases and J by 0 bases, with 11 bases between the two germline ends. The CDR3 consists of 15 residues. Time point in this sample: week 5, during vaccination. Vaccine doses each comprised 300 ug of mutant IDH1 20-mer peptide, with topical imiquimod. Each astrocytoma in the donors was new, WHO grade 3 or 4, IDH1-mutant and ATRX-lost. With respect to this clone: The antigen is undetermined.

This chain connects TRBV6-1 to TRBJ1-1, with D unclear. The sequence derives from a woman aged 18 to 35 with glioma. This specimen was PBMCs, taken from a glioma patient whose treatment included an IDH1 peptide vaccine. CDR3 in DNA: TGTGCCAGCAGTGAGAATGGAGGTGTGAACACTGAAGCTTTCTTT. Its protein product is CASSENGGVNTEAFF.